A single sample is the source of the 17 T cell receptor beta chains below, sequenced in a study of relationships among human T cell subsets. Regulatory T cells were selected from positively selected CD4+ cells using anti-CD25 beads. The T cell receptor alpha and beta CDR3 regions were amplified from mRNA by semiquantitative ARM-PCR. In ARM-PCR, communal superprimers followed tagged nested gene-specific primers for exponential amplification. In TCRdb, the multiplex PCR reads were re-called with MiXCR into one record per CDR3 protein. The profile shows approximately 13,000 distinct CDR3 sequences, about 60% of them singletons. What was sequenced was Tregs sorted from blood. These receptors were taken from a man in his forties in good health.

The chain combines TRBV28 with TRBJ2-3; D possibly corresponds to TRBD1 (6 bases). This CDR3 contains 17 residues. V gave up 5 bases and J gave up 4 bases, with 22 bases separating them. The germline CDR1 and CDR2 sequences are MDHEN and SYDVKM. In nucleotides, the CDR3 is TGTGCCAGCAGTCCGCCCGGGACAATTACCAGCGCAGATACGCAGTATTTT. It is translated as CASSPPGTITSADTQYF.

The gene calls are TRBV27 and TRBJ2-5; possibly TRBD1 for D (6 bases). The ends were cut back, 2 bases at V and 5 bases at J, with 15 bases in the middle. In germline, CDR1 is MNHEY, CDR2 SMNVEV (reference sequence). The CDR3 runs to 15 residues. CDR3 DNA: TGTGCCAGCAGTTTACCCCACAGGGTGACCGAGACCCAGTACTTC. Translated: CASSLPHRVTETQYF.

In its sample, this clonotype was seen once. The CDR3 is CASSLTSGTGELFF. The CDR3, as DNA: TGTGCCAGCAGTTTAACTAGTGGCACCGGGGAGCTGTTTTTT. J is TRBJ2-2 and V is TRBV28; TRBD2 might be the D (5 bases). The CDR3 sequence is 14 residues long. The germline gives CDR1 MDHEN, CDR2 SYDVKM. Trimming cost V 2 bases and J 4 bases, with 8 bases left between them.

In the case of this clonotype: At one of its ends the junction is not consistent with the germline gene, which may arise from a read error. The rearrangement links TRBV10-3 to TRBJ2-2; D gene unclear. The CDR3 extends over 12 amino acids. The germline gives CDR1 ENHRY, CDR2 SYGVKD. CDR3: CAISVNPGELFF. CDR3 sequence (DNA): TGTGCCATCAGTGTGAACCCCGGTGAGCTGTTTTTT.

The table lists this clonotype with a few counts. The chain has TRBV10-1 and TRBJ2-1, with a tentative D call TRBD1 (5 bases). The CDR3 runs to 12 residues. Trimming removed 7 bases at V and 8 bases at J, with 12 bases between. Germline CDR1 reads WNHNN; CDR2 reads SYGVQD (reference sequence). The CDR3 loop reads CASKGSGHEQFF. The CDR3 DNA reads TGCGCCAGCAAGGGTTCAGGGCATGAGCAGTTCTTC.

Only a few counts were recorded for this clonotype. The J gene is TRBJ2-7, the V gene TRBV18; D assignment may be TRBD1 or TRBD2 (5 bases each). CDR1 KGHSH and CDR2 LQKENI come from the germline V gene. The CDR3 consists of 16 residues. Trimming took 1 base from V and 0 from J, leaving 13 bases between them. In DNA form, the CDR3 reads TGTGCCAGCTCACCACGGGACGGCAGTTCCTCCTACGAGCAGTACTTC. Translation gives CASSPRDGSSSYEQYF.

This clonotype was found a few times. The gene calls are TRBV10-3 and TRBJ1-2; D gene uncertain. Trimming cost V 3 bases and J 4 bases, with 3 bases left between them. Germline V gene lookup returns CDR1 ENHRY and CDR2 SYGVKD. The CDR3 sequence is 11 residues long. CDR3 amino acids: CAISDTYGYTF. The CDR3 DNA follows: TGTGCCATCAGTGACACCTATGGCTACACCTTC.

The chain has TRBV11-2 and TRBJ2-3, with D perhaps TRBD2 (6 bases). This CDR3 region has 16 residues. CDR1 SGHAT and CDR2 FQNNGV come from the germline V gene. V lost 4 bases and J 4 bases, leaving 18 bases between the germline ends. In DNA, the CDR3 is TGTGCCAGCAGCTCCTCCGTGGGGGGTCGGTCAGATACGCAGTATTTT. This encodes CASSSSVGGRSDTQYF. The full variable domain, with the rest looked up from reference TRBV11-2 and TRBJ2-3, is EAGVAQSPRYKIIEKRQSVAFWCNPISGHATLYWYQQILGQGPKLLIQFQNNGVVDDSQLPKDRFSAERLKGVDSTLKIQPAKLEDSAVYLCASSSSVGGRSDTQYFGPGTRLTVL.

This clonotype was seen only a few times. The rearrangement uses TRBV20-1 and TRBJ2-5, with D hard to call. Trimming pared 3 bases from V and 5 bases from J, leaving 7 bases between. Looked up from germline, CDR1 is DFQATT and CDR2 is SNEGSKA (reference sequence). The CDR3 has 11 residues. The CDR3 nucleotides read TGCAGTGCTAGTTTTCCCGAGACCCAGTACTTC. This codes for CSASFPETQYF.

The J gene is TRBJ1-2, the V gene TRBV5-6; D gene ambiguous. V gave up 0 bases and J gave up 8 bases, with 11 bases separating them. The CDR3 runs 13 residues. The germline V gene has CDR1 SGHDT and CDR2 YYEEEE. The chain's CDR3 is CASSLERERGYTF. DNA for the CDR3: TGTGCCAGCAGCTTGGAGAGGGAAAGAGGCTACACCTTC.

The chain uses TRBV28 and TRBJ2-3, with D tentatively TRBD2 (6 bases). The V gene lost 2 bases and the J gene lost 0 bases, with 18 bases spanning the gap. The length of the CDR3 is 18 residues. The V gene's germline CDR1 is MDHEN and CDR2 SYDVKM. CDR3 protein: CASSLDGYRRGSTDTQYF. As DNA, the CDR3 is TGTGCCAGCAGTTTAGACGGGTACAGGAGGGGTAGCACAGATACGCAGTATTTT.

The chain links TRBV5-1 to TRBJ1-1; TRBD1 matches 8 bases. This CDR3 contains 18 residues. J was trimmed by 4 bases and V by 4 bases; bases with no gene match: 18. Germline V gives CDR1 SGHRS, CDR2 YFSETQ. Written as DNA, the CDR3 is TGCGCCAGCAGCCTTCTCACCGACAGGGGACGGGGGGCCACTGAAGCTTTCTTT. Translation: CASSLLTDRGRGATEAFF.

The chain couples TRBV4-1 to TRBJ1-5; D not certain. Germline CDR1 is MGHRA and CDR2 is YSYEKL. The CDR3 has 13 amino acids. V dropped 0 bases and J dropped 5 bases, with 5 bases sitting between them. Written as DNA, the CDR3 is TGCGCCAGCAGCCAAGAAATCCATCAGCCCCAGCATTTT. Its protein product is CASSQEIHQPQHF.

CDR3: CAISESTRMNTEAFF. The DNA for the CDR3 is TGTGCCATCAGTGAGTCAACCAGAATGAACACTGAAGCTTTCTTT. The J gene is TRBJ1-1, the V gene TRBV10-3, with no clear D. V dropped 0 bases and J dropped 0 bases, with 8 bases sitting between them. CDR3 length equals 15 residues. Germline values: CDR1 ENHRY, CDR2 SYGVKD.

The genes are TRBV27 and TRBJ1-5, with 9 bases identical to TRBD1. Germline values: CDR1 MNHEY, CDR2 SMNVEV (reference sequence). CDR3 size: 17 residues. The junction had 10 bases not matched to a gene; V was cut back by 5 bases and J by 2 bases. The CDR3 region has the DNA TGTGCCAGCAGTCCCCGGGACAGGGTTTTGGGCAATCAGCCCCAGCATTTT. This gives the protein CASSPRDRVLGNQPQHF.

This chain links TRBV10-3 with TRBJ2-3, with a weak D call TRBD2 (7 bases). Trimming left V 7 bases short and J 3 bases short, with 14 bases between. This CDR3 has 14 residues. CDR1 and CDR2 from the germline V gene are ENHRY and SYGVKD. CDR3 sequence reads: CAIKQQGGTDTQYF. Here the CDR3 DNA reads TGTGCCATCAAGCAACAGGGAGGGACAGATACGCAGTATTTT.

The CDR3 sequence is CASSDLGDLGYTF. The CDR3 DNA sequence: TGCGCCAGCAGTGATCTGGGAGATCTAGGCTACACCTTC. V gene TRBV10-2 combines with J gene TRBJ1-2; D remains unclear. This CDR3 is 13 amino acids long. V lost 3 bases to trimming and J lost 8 bases, with 13 bases between them. CDR1 is WSHSY and CDR2 is SAAADI in the germline V gene.